The clone carrying this TCR beta chain is classed as medium-sized (0.01 to 0.1%). Its antigen is not identified. These data originate in a study of molecular identifiers for immune sequencing clone quantification. Study findings and constraints: Highly expanded clone sizes could be underestimated through barcode sharing by identical TCR molecules.

CDR1 MDHEN and CDR2 SYDVKM come from the germline V gene. This CDR3 contains 14 residues. V dropped 4 bases and J dropped 7 bases, with 17 bases sitting between them. TCRdb fed the PCR reads into MiXCR, producing one record per CDR3 protein. The sample includes approximately 10,000 distinct CDR3 sequences, around 15% of them seen just once. The authors gated naive CD8 T cells as CD8+CD4-CCR7+CD45RA+ for sorting. This clonotype originated in a human donor in good health. Some libraries in this study had Jurkat cell RNA spiked in. Material: naive CD8+ T cells from blood, with Jurkat cell RNA spiked in. Subset meaning: FACS-sorted CD8+CD4-CCR7+CD45RA+ naive T cells. The chain combines TRBV28 with TRBJ2-7; D is perhaps TRBD2 (5 bases). The CDR3 protein is CASSSRSEEMEQYF. The CDR3, as DNA: TGTGCCAGCAGTTCCCGGTCGGAGGAAATGGAGCAGTACTTC.